This passage covers 5 T cell receptor beta chains from one sample sequenced in a study of regulatory dendritic cells for organ transplantation. The assay was immunoSEQ multiplex PCR, and TCRdb's table has in-frame clones only and misses some. The sample lists 11,000 or so clones; about 75% were seen once. Sequencing was done on a sample of memory CD8+ T cells from blood. Subset noted: CD45RO+ memory T cells. These receptors were collected from a human donor in good health.

The rearrangement joins TRBV27 to TRBJ2-7; 9 positions agree with TRBD1. The CDR3 runs 15 residues. Germline V gene data show CDR1 as MNHEY and CDR2 as SMNVEV (reference sequence). V dropped 7 bases and J dropped 6; count of bases not matched to a gene: 13. CDR3 DNA sequence: TGTGCCAGCACCCTTAGAAGGGACAGGGTATGCGAGCAGTACTTC. Amino acid sequence: CASTLRRDRVCEQYF.

This clone is labeled medium-sized. The chain carries TRBV6-1 and TRBJ2-6, with D perhaps matching TRBD2 (5 bases). Trimming pared 1 base from V and 2 bases from J, leaving 6 bases between. The CDR3 is made up of 15 amino acids. Germline loops: CDR1 MNHNS, CDR2 SASEGT. CDR3 bases: TGTGCCAGCAGTGAAGGAGGGACTGGGGCCAACGTCCTGACTTTC. Protein sequence: CASSEGGTGANVLTF.

The chain joins TRBV6-6 to TRBJ1-2; 9 bases align to TRBD1. V shed 2 bases and J 5 bases; nucleotides not matched to a gene: 6. The CDR3 is 15 residues long. Germline assignment: CDR1 MNHNY and CDR2 SVGAGI (reference sequence). This chain's CDR3 is CASSYPRDRVYGYTF. DNA for the CDR3: TGTGCCAGCAGTTACCCCCGGGACAGGGTATATGGCTACACCTTC.

In its sample, this clone was seen a few times. The chain employs TRBV15 and TRBJ2-2, with TRBD1 matching over 7 bases. V lost 3 bases to trimming and J lost 3 bases; unmatched junction nucleotides: 4. CDR3 size: 15 residues. Per the germline V gene, CDR1 is LNHNV and CDR2 is YYDKDF (reference sequence). The CDR3 DNA is TGTGCCACCAGCAGCGGACAGGATGACACCGGGGAGCTGTTTTTT. Its translation is CATSSGQDDTGELFF.

The chain is built from TRBV10-3 and TRBJ2-3; 9 bases line up with TRBD1. The trim removed 4 bases at V and 0 bases at J, leaving 5 bases unmatched. This CDR3 comprises 16 residues. Germline values: CDR1 ENHRY, CDR2 SYGVKD. CDR3 bases: TGTGCCATCAGTGTAAGGACAGGGGTTAGCACAGATACGCAGTATTTT. Encoded protein: CAISVRTGVSTDTQYF.